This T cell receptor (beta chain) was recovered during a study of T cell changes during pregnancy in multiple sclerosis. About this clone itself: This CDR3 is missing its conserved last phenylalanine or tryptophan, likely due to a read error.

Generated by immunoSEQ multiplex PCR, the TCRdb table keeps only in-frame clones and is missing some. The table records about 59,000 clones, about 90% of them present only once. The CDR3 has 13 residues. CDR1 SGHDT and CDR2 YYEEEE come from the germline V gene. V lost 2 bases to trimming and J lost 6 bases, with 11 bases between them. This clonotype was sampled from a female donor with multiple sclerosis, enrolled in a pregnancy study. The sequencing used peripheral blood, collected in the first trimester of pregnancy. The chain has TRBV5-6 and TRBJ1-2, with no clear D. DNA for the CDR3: TGTGCCAGCAGCTTTCTAGGCTTTGATGGCTACACCCTC. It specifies CASSFLGFDGYTL.